This TCR beta chain was documented in a study of spatial heterogeneity in lung cancer. From the 5' RACE reads, TCRdb called clonotypes with MiXCR, one entry per CDR3 protein. The profile shows about 92,000 distinct CDR3 sequences, over 9.5% of them singletons. Germline loops: CDR1 MNHNS, CDR2 SASEGT. Trimming took 10 bases from V and 4 from J, leaving 14 bases between them. The CDR3 is 13 amino acids. As for time point: sample taken at primary tumor resection. Sequencing covered unsorted whole RNA taken from tumor, nontumor lung or frozen PBMC. This clonotype was counted a few times. The source was PBMCs, collected at surgery. The chain combines TRBV6-1 with TRBJ2-1; D not resolved. The receptor's source is a male donor with early-stage non-small cell lung cancer. The DNA for the CDR3 is TGTGCCACCGGATTCTCCCGATACAATGAGCAGTTCTTC. It codes for CATGFSRYNEQFF.